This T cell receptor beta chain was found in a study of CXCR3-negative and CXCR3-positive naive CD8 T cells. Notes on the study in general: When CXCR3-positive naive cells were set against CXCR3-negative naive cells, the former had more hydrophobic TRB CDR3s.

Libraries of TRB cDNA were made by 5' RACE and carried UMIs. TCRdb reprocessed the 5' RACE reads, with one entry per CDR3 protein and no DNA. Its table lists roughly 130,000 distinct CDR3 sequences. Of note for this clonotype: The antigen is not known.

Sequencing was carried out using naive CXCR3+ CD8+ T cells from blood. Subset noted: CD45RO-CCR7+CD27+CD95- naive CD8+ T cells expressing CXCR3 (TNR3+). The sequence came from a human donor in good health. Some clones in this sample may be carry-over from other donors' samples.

CDR3 residues: CASSVADTQYF. V is TRBV25-1 and J is TRBJ2-3. Germline-derived CDR1 and CDR2 are MGHDK and SYGVNS. The length of the CDR3 is 11 residues.